These 2 T cell receptor beta chains share one sample of origin, sequenced in a study of response to subunit inactivated influenza vaccine. Each CDR3 protein is one row after TCRdb ran MiXCR on the RT-PCR reads. The repertoire holds about 500,000 distinct CDR3 sequences, with more than 15% as singletons. The material sequenced was CD4+ T cells sorted from PBMCs, taken around 25 months after vaccination. The receptors stem from a man aged 50 to 69 who received an inactivated influenza vaccine.

J is TRBJ2-7 and V is TRBV20-1; D is uncertain. Germline lookup yields CDR1 DFQATT and CDR2 SNEGSKA (reference sequence). V lost 3 bases, J lost 3 bases, and 15 bases lay in between. The CDR3 length is 14 residues. In nucleotides, the CDR3 is TGCAGTGCTAGGAGTTGGGTAAGCAACTACGAGCAGTACTTC. It codes for CSARSWVSNYEQYF.

The chain has TRBV3-1 and TRBJ1-4; the D is unclear. Trimming stripped 0 bases from V and 4 bases from J, with 12 bases between. Germline V gives CDR1 LGHDT, CDR2 YNNKEL (reference sequence). The CDR3 spans 16 residues. The CDR3 reads CASSQDLTGINEKLFF. The CDR3 region has the DNA TGTGCCAGCAGCCAAGATCTGACGGGGATTAATGAAAAACTGTTTTTT.